The TCR beta chain described here comes from a study of T cells after yellow fever vaccination. Study outcomes and limitations: Reappearance after the booster was observed for most primary-vaccination clones (about 97% CD4, approximately 90% CD8). Weaker overall was a secondary response that nonetheless peaked faster, on day 5 versus 15.

TCRdb re-called the 5' RACE reads through MiXCR, storing one row per CDR3 protein. Of some 250,000 distinct CDR3 sequences in the sample, more than 3.5% were seen once. The V segment lost 5 bases and the J segment 1 base; nucleotides outside the gene matches: 9. CDR1 and CDR2 (germline): SEHNR, FQNEAQ (reference sequence). This CDR3 contains 16 residues. This clonotype was found many times. Its antigen is currently unknown. The sequence derives from a man younger than 35 who received the YFV17D yellow fever vaccine. Sequencing was performed on PBMCs, taken 15 days after the yellow fever booster vaccination. The chain has TRBV7-9 and TRBJ2-5, with 8 bases aligning to TRBD1. The CDR3 DNA sequence: TGTGCCAGCAGCCGTGGGACAGGAGGGCTCCAAGAGACCCAGTACTTC. This translates into CASSRGTGGLQETQYF.